This TCR beta chain stems from a study of T cell repertoires in breast cancer (dated by TCRdb to between 2015 and 2016). The study in broad terms: Tumors, lymph nodes and peripheral blood lymphocytes from breast cancer patients were profiled in the study, along with peripheral blood from healthy control donors. ER+/PR+ status was present in the majority of the 20 to 25 patient tumors that were analyzed for shared TCRs. Controls included nine healthy donors of an age range similar to the patients. Sequencing yielded on average around 500,000 sequences per sample and roughly 10 reads per input cell. Given the low mutational burden of breast cancer and the rarity of common mutations in breast cancer, it was reasoned that TCRs shared between breast cancer patients would target shared antigens. Tumors and tumor-involved lymph nodes were minced and digested with Liberase and DNase, then filtered through 70-um and 40-um filters. Tumor-free lymph nodes were processed without enzymatic digestion, and blood samples were separated by Ficoll.

Cut back by 6 bases and 2 bases, the V and J ends lie 11 bases apart. The CDR3 goes from the cysteine to the phenylalanine over 13 residues. The kept DNA is CDR3 alone, 39 bases in frame from the first base. CDR1 and CDR2 (SQVTM, ANQGSEA) derive from the germline V gene. The study used an expanded emulsion RT-PCR method with primers for all TCR V genes to analyze paired alpha-beta TCRs of CD8+ T cells. Before emulsion RT-PCR, CD8+ T cells were isolated with a CD8 positive selection kit and incubated overnight in about 11 IU/mL IL-2. Receptors were amplified or captured by emulsion pairing. Unpaired genes were suppressed in a second nested PCR with blocking oligos, after which Illumina adaptors and barcodes were added in a third nested PCR. Each emulsion RT-PCR master mix contained about 5,000-260,000 T cells, with C-region, Stepout and V-region primers. The emulsions were generated using the Micellula Emulsion and Purification Kit, and the RT-PCR was run with Qiagen OneStep RT-PCR reagents. The pooled libraries were sequenced on an Illumina MiSeq using paired-end 2 x 250 reads. The authors' pipeline ran thus. Read pairs were joined in Galaxy and clipped at the engineered overlap into separate alpha and beta files, and reads that were not clipped were discarded. Alpha-beta pairs were assigned using CompleteTCR, a MiTCR-based pipeline in which chains sharing read cluster identifiers are linked by an R script. TCR sequences that were observed only once, representing about 1-3%, were removed as potential sequencing errors. The public reads were quality trimmed at Q25 with fastp and then assembled into clones with MiXCR by TCRdb, keeping productive beta chains. For every CDR3 protein sequence, its rows merge into one entry that carries the most common genes and DNA. The V and J calls follow TCRdb's processing rather than the paper's. The sample data list about 40,000 distinct CDR3 sequences, and around 45% of these were observed just once. Less than 70% of the sample is taken by the ten largest.

This clonotype was picked up a small number of times. Its antigen is currently not known. Base qualities are not recorded, but no much larger clone differs from it by a single base. Broad study findings and their caveats: Compared with tumor-free nodes, tumor-involved sentinel lymph nodes shared about fourfold more TCRs with matched tumor repertoires (about 8.3% versus 1.9%). Shared TCRs showed TRBV7 predominance, possibly reflecting tumor recognition or mispriming bias from eight TRBV7 primers. Genuine antitumor clones may have been missed because singleton TCRs were discarded and only part of each tumor was sampled. Emulsion RT-PCR was considered qualitative rather than quantitative, since transcript abundance and primer differences skewed clone recovery. About 19 TCR pairs were shared across seven or more patient tumors and were rarely found in control blood, which suggests possible tumor specificity. Shared TCRs were encoded by various nucleotide sequences, which suggests selection and expansion based on antigen.

Input material: CD8+ T cells. The origin of this receptor is a pool of human donors with breast cancer or a healthy control (not recorded which). The chain is assembled from TRBV29-1 and TRBJ2-1, with TRBD1 perhaps the D gene, on 7 matching bases. In nucleotides, the sequence is TGCAGCGTCTCAGGGGGGACCTACAATGAGCAGTTCTTC. Its amino acids are CSVSGGTYNEQFF.